These 5 T cell receptor beta chains originate from one sample sequenced in a study of tumor-infiltrating lymphocytes in localized non-small cell lung cancer. Generated by immunoSEQ multiplex PCR, the TCRdb table keeps only in-frame clones and is missing some. The sample yields under 20,000 clones, around three quarters seen once. The sequenced sample was lung tumor tissue. Source of these receptors: a human donor with non-small cell lung cancer.

This clone was counted a few times. The V call is TRBV27, the J call TRBJ1-1, with a possible D match to TRBD1 (5 bases). In germline, CDR1 is MNHEY, CDR2 SMNVEV (reference sequence). The CDR3 loop spans 13 amino acids. V dropped 7 bases and J dropped 3 bases, with 12 bases sitting between them. The DNA for the CDR3 is TGTGCCAGCAAAGGTGGGGGGTACACTGAAGCTTTCTTT. Its protein product is CASKGGGYTEAFF.

The V call is TRBV7-9, the J call TRBJ2-7; D remains unclear. Germline loops: CDR1 SEHNR, CDR2 FQNEAQ (reference sequence). The CDR3 has 11 amino acids. V was cut by 5 bases and J by 4 bases, with 6 bases left in between. The CDR3 region is CASSPGYEQYF. In DNA form, the CDR3 reads TGTGCCAGCAGCCCCGGGTACGAGCAGTACTTC.

The J gene is TRBJ2-2, the V gene TRBV15, with 7 bases that match TRBD2. With 0 bases clipped from V and 5 bases from J, the junction kept 9 bases outside the gene matches. The CDR3 consists of 17 residues. Germline values: CDR1 LNHNV, CDR2 YYDKDF (reference sequence). The CDR3 DNA sequence: TGTGCCACCAGCAGAGATCGGGGGGAGGATCCGACCGGGGAGCTGTTTTTT. This gives the protein CATSRDRGEDPTGELFF.

The chain is built from TRBV7-9 and TRBJ1-5; 10 bases match TRBD1. CDR3 length: 15 residues. Germline values: CDR1 SEHNR, CDR2 FQNEAQ (reference sequence). J gave up 5 bases and V 4 bases, and 5 bases lay outside the gene matches. In DNA form, the CDR3 reads TGTGCCAGCAGCTCCGGGACAGGGGATTATCAGCCCCAGCATTTT. It encodes CASSSGTGDYQPQHF.

The chain recombines TRBV7-8 with TRBJ2-6; TRBD1 matches at 7 bases. This CDR3 is built from 17 residues. After removal of 3 bases from V and 1 base from J, the junction contained 6 bases not matched to a gene. Germline values: CDR1 SGHVS, CDR2 FQNEAQ. CDR3 DNA: TGTGCCAGCAGCTTCCGACAGGGAAATTCTGGGGCCAACGTCCTGACTTTC. This encodes CASSFRQGNSGANVLTF.